Listed below are T cell receptor beta chains from one sample, sequenced in a study of T cells in Graves' hyperthyroidism and ophthalmopathy. TCRdb reprocessed the multiplex PCR reads with MiXCR, giving one entry per CDR3 protein. The table shows approximately 430,000 distinct CDR3 sequences, with approximately 14% occurring only once. Material for sequencing was blood. All receptors come from a man aged 18 to 30 with Graves' ophthalmopathy. Both conserved end residues are part of each CDR3. The order of the fields is D gene, V gene, clone size, J gene, CDR3 protein, CDR3 DNA. A D gene is named only where the DNA matches it firmly. Rows may omit the clone size; those that give it use once, few, many or a size class.

TRBD1	TRBV7-8	many	TRBJ1-5	CASSLRQGANQPQHF	TGTGCCAGCAGCTTAAGACAGGGGGCTAATCAGCCCCAGCATTTT
.	TRBV10-3	.	TRBJ1-1	CAISTTAYTEAFF	TGTGCCATCAGCACGACAGCTTACACTGAAGCTTTCTTT
TRBD2	TRBV11-3	many	TRBJ2-1	CASSLVASGGDNEQFF	TGTGCCAGCAGCTTAGTTGCTAGCGGGGGCGACAATGAGCAGTTCTTC
.	TRBV4-1	many	TRBJ2-3	CASSHPAQRLDTQYF	TGCGCCAGCAGCCATCCAGCACAGAGATTAGATACGCAGTATTTT
.	TRBV6-2/TRBV6-3	many	TRBJ2-1	CASSYPWGGDNEQFF	TGTGCCAGCAGTTACCCCTGGGGGGGCGACAATGAGCAGTTCTTC
TRBD2	TRBV20-1	many	TRBJ2-3	CSAPLWRGGGTDTQYF	TGCAGTGCTCCCCTCTGGCGGGGGGGGGGCACAGATACGCAGTATTTT
TRBD1	TRBV19	.	TRBJ1-5	CARVPGQGANQPQHF	TGTGCCAGAGTTCCTGGACAGGGGGCAAATCAGCCCCAGCATTTT
.	TRBV5-1	.	TRBJ2-5	CASSFRTQETQYF	TGCGCCAGCAGCTTTCGGACCCAAGAGACCCAGTACTTC
.	TRBV5-1	.	TRBJ2-1	CASSLERAGKYNEQFF	TGCGCCAGCAGCTTGGAAAGGGCAGGGAAATACAATGAGCAGTTCTTC
.	TRBV2	many	TRBJ1-4	CASSVLGNNEKLFF	TGTGCCAGCAGTGTTTTGGGGAATAATGAAAAACTGTTTTTT
.	TRBV12-3/TRBV12-4	many	TRBJ2-4	CASSFSGVQNIQYF	TGTGCCAGCAGTTTCTCGGGGGTCCAAAACATTCAGTACTTC
.	TRBV28	.	TRBJ1-2	CASSSGQGATGYTF	.
TRBD1	TRBV20-1	.	TRBJ1-6	CSARPWDSNNSPLHF	TGCAGTGCTCGACCTTGGGACAGTAATAATTCACCCCTCCACTTT
.	TRBV7-9	many	TRBJ2-7	CASSLVYRAYEQYF	TGTGCCAGCAGCTTAGTGTACAGGGCTTACGAGCAGTACTTC
.	TRBV3-1	many	TRBJ1-6	CASSQVGRESPLHF	TGTGCCAGCAGCCAAGTCGGGCGGGAATCACCCCTCCACTTT
.	TRBV20-1	many	TRBJ2-3	CSAPPPGLVSTDTQYF	TGCAGTGCTCCCCCCCCGGGACTGGTGAGCACAGATACGCAGTATTTT
TRBD1	TRBV11-2	.	TRBJ2-1	CASSHTGTGSSYNEQFF	TGTGCCAGCAGCCATACTGGGACAGGGAGCTCCTACAATGAGCAGTTCTTC
TRBD2	TRBV18	many	TRBJ2-2	CASSRTSGGNTGELFF	TGTGCCAGCAGCCGGACTAGCGGGGGTAACACCGGGGAGCTGTTTTTT